This T cell receptor (beta chain) was documented in a study of cytomegalovirus exposure and HLA in healthy donors. As to this clone: Its antigen remains unidentified.

PCR employed 60 Vbeta and 13 Jbeta primers. Assay: immunoSEQ multiplex PCR; the TCRdb copy retains only in-frame clones and omits some. The table lists some 120,000 clones. General study points: The authors assumed roughly uniform sequencing depth across donors for presence/absence analyses. Later analysis revealed greater clonal expansion in HLA-associated TCR beta chains than in equally common others. In an earlier analysis, about 87% or about 30%: the productive usage of most TCR beta V segments. V- and J-gene trimming of TCR beta was linked (in a later analysis) to a missense DCLRE1C variant.

This receptor was identified in a man aged 35-49 years in good health and CMV-seropositive. The material sequenced was PBMCs.

CDR3 loop: CASSLGQGESTF. The DNA of the CDR3 is TGTGCCAGCAGCCTTGGACAGGGAGAGTCCACCTTC. The chain combines TRBV11-3 with TRBJ1-2; 8 bases line up with TRBD1. The CDR3 loop spans 12 amino acids. With V trimmed by 5 bases and J by 13 bases, 9 bases remained unmatched. The germline gives CDR1 SGHNT, CDR2 YENEEA. The entire variable domain, with the rest obtained from reference TRBV11-3 and TRBJ1-2, is as follows: EAGVVQSPRYKIIEKKQPVAFWCNPISGHNTLYWYLQNLGQGPELLIRYENEEAVDDSQLPKDRFSAERLKGVDSTLKIQPAELGDSAVYLCASSLGQGESTFGSGTRLTVV.